This T cell receptor beta chain was documented in a study of shared clonotypes between healthy human individuals. Study outcomes and limitations: Across a few donors, naive CD4 shared 5% to 6.5%, naive CD8 over 3%, memory CD4 roughly 2.1%, memory CD8 approximately 0.4%.

The data were produced by immunoSEQ multiplex PCR, yet TCRdb's version contains in-frame clones alone and is incomplete. The sample lists about 1.5 million clones; over 95% were seen once. The CDR3 sequence is 15 residues long. Germline V gene sequence: CDR1 MDHEN, CDR2 SYDVKM. V was pared by 10 bases and J by 2 bases, with 12 bases of the junction left unmatched. Concerning this clone itself: The target antigen is unknown.

The material sequenced was naive CD4+ T cells sorted from blood. Documented subset: CD45RA+ positively selected. This clonotype originated in a man aged 25-40 years in good health. The chain carries TRBV28 and TRBJ1-2, with 8 bases that match TRBD1. As DNA, the CDR3 is TGTGCCACCGAGAATTCCAGGGGGCCGAACTATGGCTACACCTTC. Amino acid sequence: CATENSRGPNYGYTF.